These T cell receptor beta chains were read from a single sample in a study of OX40 agonist ivuxolimab in advanced cancers. Sequencing was performed with immunoSEQ multiplex PCR; in TCRdb, only in-frame clones are kept and a portion is missing. The sample has 50,000 to 75,000 clones, 90% to 95% seen once. This sample comprised CD4+ or CD8+ T cells sorted from blood, obtained in a trial of the OX40 agonist ivuxolimab. All receptors derive from an adult with an advanced solid tumor such as melanoma, head and neck, liver or kidney cancer. CDR3s include the opening cysteine and the closing phenylalanine or tryptophan. Each record gives: D gene, clone size, V gene, J gene, CDR3 length, CDR3 DNA, CDR3 protein. D genes are given only for firm matches. A row's size may be missing; if present it is once, few, many or a size class.

>NA|NA|TRBV19|TRBJ2-2|18
TGTGCCAGCCTCGGGGAGCGCAAGGGGGAGTCGAACACCGGGGAGCTGTTTTTT
CASLGERKGESNTGELFF
>NA|NA|TRBV27|TRBJ2-2|16
TGTGCCAGCACCTATTTAGGGGTCTCTGACACCGGGGAGCTGTTTTTT
CASTYLGVSDTGELFF
>TRBD1|NA|TRBV18|TRBJ2-5|14
TGTGCCAGCTCACCAGACAGGGGGGAAGAGACCCAGTACTTC
CASSPDRGEETQYF
>TRBD2|NA|TRBV10-1|TRBJ2-7|15
TGCGCCAGCAGTGAAACGGGCGGGGGGTCCTACGAGCAGTACTTC
CASSETGGGSYEQYF
>NA|NA|TRBV29-1|TRBJ1-2|14
TGCAGCGTTGATGTGGGGTTCCCTAACTATGGCTACACCTTC
CSVDVGFPNYGYTF
>NA|NA|TRBV25-1|TRBJ1-1|11
TGTGCCAGCAGTGATTACACTGAAGCTTTCTTT
CASSDYTEAFF
>TRBD1|NA|TRBV5-4|TRBJ2-7|15
TGTGCCAGCAGCTTGGACAGGGGGATGTACGGCGAGCAGTACTTC
CASSLDRGMYGEQYF
>NA|once|TRBV27|TRBJ1-1|15
TGTGCCAGCAGCCCCACCCCCGCAGGAATGGATGGAGCTTTCTTT
CASSPTPAGMDGAFF
>TRBD2|NA|TRBV10-2|TRBJ2-1|14
TGCGCCAGCCTACTAGCGGGGATTTACAATGAGCAGTTCTTC
CASLLAGIYNEQFF
>NA|once|TRBV4-1|TRBJ1-5|18
TGCGCCAGCAGCCAAGAAAGGCAAGCGGGTTATAGCAATCAGCCCCAGCATTTT
CASSQERQAGYSNQPQHF
>TRBD2|NA|TRBV7-2|TRBJ2-3|16
TGTGCCAGCAGCTGGACCGGACTAGTCAGCACAGATACGCAGTATTTT
CASSWTGLVSTDTQYF
>NA|NA|TRBV7-9|TRBJ1-5|14
TGTGCCAGCGGGACAACCGATAGCAATCAGCCCCAGCATTTT
CASGTTDSNQPQHF
>NA|NA|TRBV4-1|TRBJ2-7|16
TGCGCCAGCAGCCCGACGGCGGGGCTAAGCTCCTACGAGCAGTACTTC
CASSPTAGLSSYEQYF
>NA|NA|TRBV15|TRBJ2-7|14
TGTGCCACCAGCAGAGGTCAAGGTAATGGTGAGCAGTACTTC
CATSRGQGNGEQYF
>TRBD1|NA|TRBV30|TRBJ2-7|13
TGTGCCTGGAGTTTAAGTACAGGGGGTGAGCAGTACTTC
CAWSLSTGGEQYF
>NA|NA|TRBV19|TRBJ2-7|15
TGTGCCAGTAGTATACTTCCGGGGGACTCCTACGAGCAGTACTTC
CASSILPGDSYEQYF
>TRBD1|NA|TRBV4-1|TRBJ1-1|17
TGCGCCAGCAGCCAAGACCGGGACAGGAGAATGAACACTGAAGCTTTCTTT
CASSQDRDRRMNTEAFF